This T cell receptor (beta chain) was retrieved from a study of blood T cell repertoires in COVID-19. At the level of the study: Nucleic acid was either cDNA or gDNA, and it came from T cells, B-cell-depleted T cells, or PBMCs.

The CDR3 length is 16 residues. The V and J ends lost 2 bases and 3 bases, in that order; junction bases with no gene match: 1. Germline V lookup: CDR1 SSHAT, CDR2 FNYEAQ (reference sequence). Only in-frame clones appear in the TCRdb table, and some are missing; sequencing was by immunoSEQ multiplex PCR. The sample includes 200,000 to 300,000 clones, 84% of them seen just once. This TCR derives from a woman aged 40 to 55 who had recovered from COVID-19. The sample consisted of peripheral blood. The rearrangement uses TRBV7-7 and TRBJ2-3, with 14 positions matching TRBD2. The CDR3 protein is CASSLRLAGGTDTQYF. DNA for the CDR3: TGTGCCAGCAGCTTAAGACTAGCGGGGGGGACAGATACGCAGTATTTT.